These T cell receptor beta chains were read from a single sample in a study of blood T cell repertoires in COVID-19. The table came from immunoSEQ multiplex PCR; TCRdb's copy has only in-frame clones and leaves some out. The sample yields a few hundred thousand clones, 90% to 95% seen once. Sequencing was done on a sample of PBMCs or T cells enriched from blood (not recorded which). The receptors were sampled from a woman in her forties who had been exposed to COVID-19. Both conserved end residues are trimmed from each CDR3. Each record gives: J gene, D gene, V gene, CDR3 protein. A D gene is named only where the DNA matches it firmly.

j_gene: TRBJ1-5; d_gene: -; v_gene: TRBV2; CDR3aa: ASTGPENNQPQH
j_gene: TRBJ1-6; d_gene: TRBD1; v_gene: TRBV6-5; CDR3aa: ASSYDRGLSPLH
j_gene: TRBJ2-7; d_gene: -; v_gene: TRBV10-2; CDR3aa: ASIGGALNEQY
j_gene: TRBJ1-5; d_gene: TRBD1; v_gene: TRBV19; CDR3aa: ASAHPGTDQPQH
j_gene: TRBJ1-6; d_gene: -; v_gene: TRBV30; CDR3aa: AWRGTGMNSPLH
j_gene: TRBJ1-1; d_gene: -; v_gene: TRBV19; CDR3aa: ATQVYTEAF
j_gene: TRBJ2-7; d_gene: -; v_gene: TRBV24-1; CDR3aa: ATSEGGGDYEQY
j_gene: TRBJ1-1; d_gene: -; v_gene: TRBV19; CDR3aa: ASSITGLGEAF
j_gene: TRBJ2-3; d_gene: -; v_gene: TRBV7-2; CDR3aa: ASSLRRGSPDTQY
j_gene: TRBJ1-2; d_gene: TRBD1; v_gene: TRBV30; CDR3aa: AWIQGAGGYT
j_gene: TRBJ2-1; d_gene: -; v_gene: TRBV13; CDR3aa: ASSAGRNEQF
j_gene: TRBJ1-1; d_gene: -; v_gene: TRBV7-8; CDR3aa: ASSRERGAGTEAF
j_gene: TRBJ1-2; d_gene: -; v_gene: TRBV6-5; CDR3aa: ASSPGQGNGGYT
j_gene: TRBJ1-4; d_gene: -; v_gene: TRBV7-9; CDR3aa: ASSLRQATNEKLF
j_gene: TRBJ2-3; d_gene: TRBD1; v_gene: TRBV5-6; CDR3aa: ASSLQGTDTQY
j_gene: TRBJ2-7; d_gene: TRBD2; v_gene: TRBV5-4; CDR3aa: ASSLKGTSLQQY
j_gene: TRBJ1-2; d_gene: -; v_gene: TRBV2; CDR3aa: ATTGGGANYGYT
j_gene: TRBJ2-7; d_gene: TRBD1; v_gene: TRBV6-2/TRBV6-3; CDR3aa: ASSYEAAQGVEQY
j_gene: TRBJ1-2; d_gene: TRBD1; v_gene: TRBV19; CDR3aa: ASSTGGNYGYT
j_gene: TRBJ1-1; d_gene: -; v_gene: TRBV13; CDR3aa: ASSSPGFTEAF
j_gene: TRBJ1-6; d_gene: TRBD1; v_gene: TRBV30; CDR3aa: AWRAKQGAKSSYNSPLH
j_gene: TRBJ1-5; d_gene: -; v_gene: TRBV5-8; CDR3aa: ASSLVRYNQPQH
j_gene: TRBJ2-3; d_gene: -; v_gene: TRBV7-3; CDR3aa: ASSLQGSFTDTQY
j_gene: TRBJ2-5; d_gene: -; v_gene: TRBV15; CDR3aa: ATSRDAKLRAQETQY
j_gene: TRBJ1-5; d_gene: TRBD1; v_gene: TRBV2; CDR3aa: ASSDLDRVAQPQH
j_gene: TRBJ1-4; d_gene: -; v_gene: TRBV25-1; CDR3aa: ASSDDSRGPVGEKLF
j_gene: TRBJ2-5; d_gene: -; v_gene: TRBV25-1; CDR3aa: ASIGQSPPSETQY
j_gene: TRBJ2-1; d_gene: -; v_gene: TRBV5-1; CDR3aa: ASSQTELYNEQF
j_gene: TRBJ2-7; d_gene: TRBD1; v_gene: TRBV5-4; CDR3aa: ASSLGTRDRRYEQY
j_gene: TRBJ1-2; d_gene: -; v_gene: TRBV7-2; CDR3aa: ASSLGPGRYGYT
j_gene: TRBJ2-1; d_gene: TRBD2; v_gene: TRBV2; CDR3aa: ASRTRSGRFNNEQF
j_gene: TRBJ1-4; d_gene: TRBD1; v_gene: TRBV18; CDR3aa: ASSLSTGRNEKLF
j_gene: TRBJ1-6; d_gene: TRBD1; v_gene: TRBV7-8; CDR3aa: ASSPGTGVGSPLH
j_gene: TRBJ2-1; d_gene: TRBD1; v_gene: TRBV9; CDR3aa: ASSPGTGAPPRQF
j_gene: TRBJ1-2; d_gene: -; v_gene: TRBV27; CDR3aa: ASSPRGGGYGYT
j_gene: TRBJ1-5; d_gene: TRBD1; v_gene: TRBV4-3; CDR3aa: ASSRSTGGDQPQH
j_gene: TRBJ1-4; d_gene: -; v_gene: TRBV27; CDR3aa: ASSLSIVATNEKLF
j_gene: TRBJ1-1; d_gene: -; v_gene: TRBV7-2; CDR3aa: ASSFPGHTEAF
j_gene: TRBJ2-7; d_gene: -; v_gene: TRBV21-1; CDR3aa: ASSNRNVDTGEGYEQY
j_gene: TRBJ1-1; d_gene: TRBD1; v_gene: TRBV3-1/TRBV3-2; CDR3aa: ASSQMPEGTAHTEAF
j_gene: TRBJ1-4; d_gene: -; v_gene: TRBV19; CDR3aa: ASSIRSRGAANEKLF
j_gene: TRBJ2-1; d_gene: -; v_gene: TRBV19; CDR3aa: ASSMWSEYEQF
j_gene: TRBJ2-3; d_gene: -; v_gene: TRBV5-8; CDR3aa: ASSPSVDTQY
j_gene: TRBJ2-5; d_gene: -; v_gene: TRBV5-1; CDR3aa: ASSWLAHQETQY
j_gene: TRBJ2-7; d_gene: TRBD2; v_gene: TRBV28; CDR3aa: ASSISGGAYEQY
j_gene: TRBJ2-7; d_gene: TRBD2; v_gene: TRBV7-2; CDR3aa: ASSPGPLGTRTHEQY
j_gene: TRBJ2-5; d_gene: TRBD1; v_gene: TRBV5-1; CDR3aa: ASSRTGTEETQY